This TCR beta chain stems from a study of T-cell memory formation after mild COVID-19. Points from the study as a whole: Contracting CD4+ clones sat mainly in CM and EM; CD8+ in EMRA.

TCRdb redid the calling of the 5' RACE reads with MiXCR, one entry per CDR3 protein. The table records around 340,000 distinct CDR3 sequences, roughly 13% of them present only once. Regarding this clonotype: The antigen is not known.

Germline lookup yields CDR1 MNHNY and CDR2 SVGAGI (reference sequence). CDR3 length: 13 amino acids. The germline V and J ends were trimmed by 7 bases and 4 bases, with 13 bases remaining between them. The origin of this receptor is a man aged 18 to 35 who had mild COVID-19 (a few samples of this study predate the infection). Cell type and time point are not known. This chain connects TRBV6-6 to TRBJ1-1, with D unclear. The sequenced sample was PBMCs or a T cell subset sorted from them (not recorded which). The CDR3 nucleotides read TGTGCCAGCAAGACAATGTGGAGCACTGAAGCTTTCTTT. This codes for CASKTMWSTEAFF.